The TCR beta chain under discussion was sequenced for a study of cytomegalovirus exposure and HLA in healthy donors. The study's findings and limits: Indistinguishable V segments, including TRBV6-2 and TRBV6-3, were excluded. Later analysis suggested links between common viral pathogens and several top significant clusters. Clonal expansion, a later analysis showed, was greater in HLA-associated TCR beta chains than in equally common others.

A multiplex PCR was run with 60 Vbeta primers and 13 Jbeta primers. Here immunoSEQ multiplex PCR was the method, and the copy in TCRdb shows in-frame clones only, minus some. The sample has about 190,000 clones; more than 75% are singletons. CDR1 and CDR2 from the germline V gene are SGHTA and FQGNSA. CDR3 length: 14 amino acids. Trimming took 2 bases from V and 1 from J, leaving 8 bases between them. The table lists this clone with a count of one. The antigen is not known. The sequenced sample was PBMCs. The receptor was isolated from a woman between 18 and 30 years old in good health and CMV-seronegative. The chain carries TRBV7-2 and TRBJ1-1; no clear D gene. Here the CDR3 DNA reads TGTGCCAGCAGCTTATACAGCCCGAACACTGAAGCTTTCTTT. Translated, it gives CASSLYSPNTEAFF.